The sequence of this T cell receptor beta chain was determined in a study of metastatic and nonmetastatic thyroid tumors. This clone was observed at least ten times. With MiXCR, TCRdb reprocessed the PCR reads. In the table there are about 60,000 clones, 15% to 20% of which are singletons. No patient received treatment before thyroid surgery. Input material: blood. The TCR was taken from a male donor with papillary thyroid cancer or a benign thyroid nodule (not recorded which). Some clones in this sample may be carry-over from other donors' samples.

The CDR3: CASSFRQGNNYGYTF. The CDR3 nucleotides read TGTGCCAGCAGCTTCCGGCAGGGGAATAACTATGGCTACACCTTC. The chain couples TRBV13 to TRBJ1-2; D possibly corresponds to TRBD1 (6 bases). Germline lookup yields CDR1 PRHDT and CDR2 FYEKMQ (reference sequence). V dropped 3 bases and J dropped 1 base, with 12 bases sitting between them. The CDR3 loop spans 15 amino acids.